This T cell receptor beta chain was profiled in a study of response to subunit inactivated influenza vaccine (dated by TCRdb to 2016 to 2018). Regarding the study in general: The study used deep quantitative T cell receptor repertoire profiling to track responses to a trivalent subunit inactivated influenza vaccine. Summary of the overall study and its limitations: According to the authors, only a limited number of new T cells may be recruited by each seasonal influenza vaccination.

V and J are truncated by 8 bases and 4 bases respectively, leaving an intervening sequence of 12 bases. CDR1 and CDR2, per the germline V gene, are SNHLY and FYNNEI. The CDR3 numbers 12 residues from cysteine through phenylalanine. The DNA shown is the 36-base CDR3, in frame from base 1. This clonotype has only a few counts. Its antigen specificity is not known. Base qualities are not at hand, and no much larger clone is one base apart. To prepare the library, RT-PCR was applied. Sequencing instrument: Illumina HiSeq 2500. Using fastp at Q25 and MiXCR, TCRdb reprocessed the public reads and kept productive beta chains. Rows are unified per CDR3 protein, each entry keeping the most common DNA and genes. This sample is represented by 500,000 to 600,000 distinct CDR3 sequences; 11% of them were singletons. 11% of the sample goes to the ten largest clones. These records were also assigned to another study, of T cells expressing NK-cell markers. As noted in the second study: TCR beta cDNA libraries were made by 5'RACE template switching that added a universal primer site and unique molecular identifiers. In sorted CD3+CD56+NKG2C+, CD3+CD56+NKG2C- and CD3+CD56-NKG2C+ T-cell subsets from several donors, TCR beta-chain repertoires were profiled. Of the eight sequenced donors, seven were found to be HCMV-seropositive and one was found to be HCMV-seronegative. To restrict sorting to alphabetaTCR-expressing T cells, an anti-gammadeltaTCR antibody was added in several experiments. For about 6 donors, the dominant CD3+CD56+NKG2C+ clonotypes were among the top 10 CD8+ clonotypes and accounted for 1.0-7.0% of CD8+ T cells. Those dominant clonotypes were again the most abundant among CD3+CD56-NKG2C+ cells in a handful of donors, at roughly 25-65%. Whether the expanded NKG2C-expressing T cell clones were specific for HCMV antigens was left unclear. The eight sequenced donors were randomly selected healthy volunteers, three men and five women. HCMV serostatus was determined by detecting HCMV-specific IgG in serum with a commercial ELISA kit. Ficoll density gradient centrifugation was used to isolate peripheral blood mononuclear cells from blood. Bulk peripheral blood T-cell repertoires were additionally sequenced from unsorted PBMC for six donors. Synthesis of cDNA was primed from the TCR beta constant segment and was followed by two consecutive PCR amplification steps. The libraries were sequenced on Illumina HiSeq 2000/2500, MiSeq or NextSeq, producing 2 x 150 bp reads. MIGEC was used to demultiplex reads and group the reads by UMI, and MiTCR was used to assemble and quantify clonotypes. Only TCR cDNA sequences supported by at least two reads were kept to exclude erroneous sequences. The tcR package was used for downstream repertoire analysis, and clonotypes were matched across fractions by CDR3 nucleotide sequence plus V segment. VDJmatch was used to annotate antigen specificity against VDJdb, with one amino acid substitution in CDR3 allowed.

This sequence was found in a man aged 50-59 years who received an inactivated influenza vaccine. Donor details come from another sample of the same person, matched by shared clones. The chain joins TRBV2 to TRBJ2-7; the D gene could be either TRBD1 or TRBD2, each agreeing at 5 bases. The source material was PBMCs from blood, sampled on the day of vaccination. CDR3 loop: CASRGPLYEQYF. The base sequence is TGTGCCAGCCGGGGCCCACTTTACGAGCAGTACTTC.